Reported below is one T cell receptor (beta chain). The target antigen is unknown. The data were obtained in a study of monozygotic twins with cystic fibrosis. Notes on the study in general: Monozygotic CF twin pairs shared significantly more nucleotide-identical clonotypes than unrelated CF individuals did.

This table comes from immunoSEQ multiplex PCR, and its TCRdb copy is limited to in-frame clones, with some not included. Among approximately 24,000 clones listed, roughly 89% were seen once. Germline CDR1 and CDR2: SGHRS and YFSETQ. V lost 4 bases to trimming and J lost 3 bases, with 15 bases between them. This CDR3 contains 15 residues. The sample taken for sequencing was blood. The genes are TRBV5-1 and TRBJ2-3; a weak D match, TRBD1 (6 bases). This TCR derives from a woman aged 25 to 39 with cystic fibrosis. The CDR3 DNA reads TGCGCCAGCAGCGAACCGGGACACCCGACAGATACGCAGTATTTT. It translates to CASSEPGHPTDTQYF.